These T cell receptor beta chains were read from a single sample in a study of long-term antiretroviral therapy in people with HIV. The data were produced by immunoSEQ multiplex PCR, yet TCRdb's version contains in-frame clones alone and is incomplete. Of under 14,000 clones listed, roughly four fifths are singletons. The source was unsorted PBMCs, collected 1.8 years after starting antiretroviral therapy. The receptor source for this set is a middle-aged man with HIV. Both conserved end residues are part of each CDR3.

v_call: TRBV20-1
j_call: TRBJ2-1
cdr3_aa: CSATWYNEQFF

v_call: TRBV28
j_call: TRBJ2-4
cdr3_aa: CASRERGRDIQYF

v_call: TRBV7-8
j_call: TRBJ2-1
cdr3_aa: CASSLLWGGGSYNEQFF

v_call: TRBV9
j_call: TRBJ2-2
cdr3_aa: CASSVAGGPTGELFF

v_call: TRBV7-9
j_call: TRBJ2-7
cdr3_aa: CASSPRTGGNYEQYF

v_call: TRBV18
j_call: TRBJ2-7
cdr3_aa: CASSLSSQSSYEQYF

v_call: TRBV6-6
j_call: TRBJ2-1
cdr3_aa: CASKIAGDEQFF

v_call: TRBV9
j_call: TRBJ1-2
cdr3_aa: CASTESAGGGYGYTF

v_call: TRBV5-5
j_call: TRBJ1-4
cdr3_aa: CASSFGGGTVDEKLFF

v_call: TRBV18
j_call: TRBJ2-5
cdr3_aa: CASSRLNGHQETQYF

v_call: TRBV7-7
j_call: TRBJ2-5
cdr3_aa: CASSLTGTSGETQYF

v_call: TRBV10-1
j_call: TRBJ2-7
cdr3_aa: CASSEGRGDEQYF

v_call: TRBV2
j_call: TRBJ2-7
cdr3_aa: CASSETGLAGGYEQYF

v_call: TRBV7-2
j_call: TRBJ2-1
cdr3_aa: CASSLGEVDEQFF

v_call: TRBV27
j_call: TRBJ2-7
cdr3_aa: CASSLSPQSYEQYF

v_call: TRBV7-9
j_call: TRBJ2-7
cdr3_aa: CASSSEWLFEQYF

v_call: TRBV5-6
j_call: TRBJ1-2
cdr3_aa: CASSSTRQGSYGYTF

v_call: TRBV9
j_call: TRBJ2-5
cdr3_aa: CASSVAGETQYF

v_call: TRBV4-1
j_call: TRBJ2-3
cdr3_aa: CASSQGFSTDTQYF

v_call: TRBV4-2
j_call: TRBJ2-1
cdr3_aa: CASSHYGTWGLDEQFF

v_call: TRBV18
j_call: TRBJ1-2
cdr3_aa: CASSPGQGLYGYTF

v_call: TRBV28
j_call: TRBJ1-2
cdr3_aa: CASSAPLGRRGYTF

v_call: TRBV9
j_call: TRBJ2-2
cdr3_aa: CASSVVSGSTGGELFF

v_call: TRBV5-1
j_call: TRBJ2-2
cdr3_aa: CASSSGTRNTGELFF

v_call: TRBV18
j_call: TRBJ1-5
cdr3_aa: CASSPRGVLGSNQPQHF

v_call: TRBV7-8
j_call: TRBJ2-7
cdr3_aa: CASSLDPGLTYEQYF

v_call: TRBV29-1
j_call: TRBJ2-5
cdr3_aa: CSVAWTSGDQETQYF